Below, 10 T cell receptor beta chains from the same sample are listed, as sequenced in a study of lymphopenia after photon versus proton radiotherapy. The repertoire was sequenced with immunoSEQ multiplex PCR; TCRdb's copy has only in-frame clones and lacks some. The sample records over 40,000 clones, about 92% being singletons. The starting material was peripheral blood, obtained from a patient treated with photon-based radiotherapy. The receptor set was obtained from a woman aged 40-49 years with cholangiocarcinoma.

The rearrangement joins TRBV5-1 to TRBJ1-5; D is ambiguous. Germline-derived CDR1 and CDR2 are SGHRS and YFSETQ. The V gene lost 4 bases and the J gene lost 3 bases, with 14 bases spanning the gap. CDR3 length: 15 residues. CDR3 residues: CASSEVWQLNQPQHF. Written as DNA, the CDR3 is TGCGCCAGCAGCGAGGTTTGGCAGCTCAATCAGCCCCAGCATTTT.

The rearrangement links TRBV30 to TRBJ1-2; TRBD1 aligns across 7 bases. Germline V gives CDR1 GTSNPN, CDR2 SVGIG (reference sequence). The CDR3 runs to 12 residues. V gave up 7 bases and J gave up 8 bases; unmatched junction bases: 10. CDR3 sequence (DNA): TGTGCCTCAGGACAGGACACGGAAGGCTACACCTTC. Amino acids: CASGQDTEGYTF.

This chain connects TRBV14 to TRBJ2-5; 7 positions agree with TRBD1. The germline CDR1 and CDR2 sequences are SGHDN and FVKESK. Unmatched junction bases numbered 1, after V lost 1 base and J lost 5 bases. CDR3 length: 13 residues. The CDR3 coding sequence is TGTGCCAGCAGCCAAGGACAGGGCGAGACCCAGTACTTC. It specifies CASSQGQGETQYF.

In DNA, the CDR3 is TGTGCCAGCAGTCCCTCAGGGGGCATTGAAGCTTTCTTT. Encoded protein: CASSPSGGIEAFF. V is TRBV6-5 and J is TRBJ1-1, with 8 positions matching TRBD1. J lost 7 bases, V lost 5 bases, and 6 bases had no gene match. The V gene's germline CDR1 is MNHEY and CDR2 SVGAGI. The CDR3 sequence is 13 residues long.

The chain is built from TRBV7-9 and TRBJ1-5; weak D call: TRBD1 (5 bases). Per germline, CDR1 SEHNR and CDR2 FQNEAQ (reference sequence). Deletions cut 4 bases from V and 2 bases from J, with 6 bases between. CDR3 size: 13 residues. In DNA form, the CDR3 reads TGTGCCAGCAGCTCGACAGGCAATCAGCCCCAGCATTTT. Its translation: CASSSTGNQPQHF. Full variable domain (outside the CDR3, taken from reference TRBV7-9 and TRBJ1-5): DTGVSQNPRHKITKRGQNVTFRCDPISEHNRLYWYRQTLGQGPEFLTYFQNEAQLEKSRLLSDRFSAERPKGSFSTLEIQRTEQGDSAMYLCASSSTGNQPQHFGDGTRLSIL.

The CDR3 coding sequence is TGTGCCAGCAGTGGAGAGGTGAGTCAGGGGGCAGGAGCTTTCTTT. Translating it yields CASSGEVSQGAGAFF. The chain uses TRBV25-1 and TRBJ1-1; 8 positions match TRBD1. CDR1 and CDR2 from the germline V gene are MGHDK and SYGVNS. V was clipped by 4 bases and J by 10 bases; unmatched bases: 14. The CDR3 is made up of 15 amino acids.

CDR3 region: CASKKNEQFF. CDR3 nucleotides: TGTGCCAGCAAGAAAAATGAGCAGTTCTTC. The chain has TRBV2 and TRBJ2-1; D is unclear. CDR3 length: 10 amino acids. V dropped 7 bases and J dropped 7 bases, with 5 bases sitting between them. Germline loops: CDR1 SNHLY, CDR2 FYNNEI.

The chain employs TRBV25-1 and TRBJ1-4; 8 nucleotides line up with TRBD1. Germline V gives CDR1 MGHDK, CDR2 SYGVNS. This CDR3 is 17 amino acids long. With V trimmed by 2 bases and J by 2 bases, 7 bases remained unmatched. The chain's CDR3 is CASSERTGGGTNEKLFF. The DNA for the CDR3 is TGTGCCAGCAGTGAACGCACAGGGGGGGGGACTAATGAAAAACTGTTTTTT.

This sequence joins TRBV27 and TRBJ2-1; TRBD1 agrees at 7 bases. Trimming took 6 bases from V and 7 from J; bases not matched to a gene: 15. The CDR3 is 16 residues long. Germline V CDR1 and CDR2: MNHEY, SMNVEV (reference sequence). CDR3: CASSFKQTGSGNEQFF. For the CDR3, the DNA is TGTGCCAGCAGCTTCAAACAGACAGGGAGTGGAAATGAGCAGTTCTTC.

The CDR3 protein is CASATGGRTEAFF. In nucleotides, the CDR3 is TGTGCCAGCGCAACAGGGGGCCGGACTGAAGCTTTCTTT. This chain uses TRBV5-6 with TRBJ1-1; 9 bases line up with TRBD1. Germline-derived CDR1 and CDR2 are SGHDT and YYEEEE. Unmatched junction bases numbered 6, after V lost 7 bases and J lost 5 bases. This CDR3 has 13 amino acids.